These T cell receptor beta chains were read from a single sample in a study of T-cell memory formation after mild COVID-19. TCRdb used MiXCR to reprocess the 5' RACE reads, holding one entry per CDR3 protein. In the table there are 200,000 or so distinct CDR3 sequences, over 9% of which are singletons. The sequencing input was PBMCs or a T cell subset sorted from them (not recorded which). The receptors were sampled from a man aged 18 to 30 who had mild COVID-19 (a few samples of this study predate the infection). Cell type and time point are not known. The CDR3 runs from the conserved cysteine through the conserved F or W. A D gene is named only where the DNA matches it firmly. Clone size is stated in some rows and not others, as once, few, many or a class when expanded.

CASSLGAGSNQPQHF	TGTGCCAGCAGCTTAGGGGCAGGTAGCAATCAGCCCCAGCATTTT	NA	TRBV7-2	TRBJ1-5	NA
CASSARGLETQYF	TGTGCCAGCAGCGCGAGGGGTTTAGAGACCCAGTACTTC	NA	TRBV7-9	TRBJ2-5	NA
CASSQDDGTGHISYGYTF	TGCGCCAGCAGCCAAGATGACGGGACAGGGCATATCTCCTATGGCTACACCTTC	TRBD1	TRBV4-1	TRBJ1-2	NA
CASSFSADLYNEQFF	TGCGCCAGCAGCTTCTCGGCAGATCTCTACAATGAGCAGTTCTTC	NA	TRBV5-1	TRBJ2-1	many
CSAPSDRYTEAFF	TGCAGTGCACCGTCCGACAGGTACACTGAAGCTTTCTTT	NA	TRBV20-1	TRBJ1-1	NA
CASSYSLLTDTQYF	TGTGCCAGCAGCTACAGCCTCTTGACAGATACGCAGTATTTT	NA	TRBV6-6	TRBJ2-3	few
CASSIREAGNTIYF	TGTGCCAGCAGTATCCGCGAGGCCGGAAACACCATATATTTT	NA	TRBV12-3/TRBV12-4	TRBJ1-3	few
CSAWSTYGYTF	TGCAGTGCTTGGTCAACCTATGGCTACACCTTC	NA	TRBV20-1	TRBJ1-2	NA
CSAVGQTDGYTF	TGCAGTGCTGTCGGACAGACCGATGGCTACACCTTC	NA	TRBV20-1	TRBJ1-2	many
CASSSRNIGLYGYTF	TGTGCCAGCAGCTCACGGAACATTGGACTATATGGCTACACCTTC	NA	TRBV7-2	TRBJ1-2	few
CASSYSISTDYGYTF	TGTGCCAGCAGTTACTCGATAAGTACGGACTATGGCTACACCTTC	NA	TRBV6-5	TRBJ1-2	few
CATSRDPGQHQQPQHF	TGTGCCACCAGCAGAGATCCGGGGCAGCATCAACAGCCCCAGCATTTT	NA	TRBV15	TRBJ1-5	NA
CASSPQTGRNEQFF	TGTGCCAGCAGCCCGCAGACAGGAAGAAATGAGCAGTTCTTC	NA	TRBV7-3	TRBJ2-1	NA
CASSPQGDGYGYTF	TGTGCCAGCTCACCACAGGGAGATGGCTATGGCTACACCTTC	NA	TRBV18	TRBJ1-2	few